The clone carrying this TCR beta chain occurred a few times. Reverse transcribing all isolated RNA meant expressed TCRB transcripts were sequenced. Only in-frame clones appear in the TCRdb table, and some are missing; sequencing was by immunoSEQ multiplex PCR. The sample lists around 300,000 clones, approximately 10% occurring once. Trimming removed 4 bases from V and 8 bases from J; junction bases left unmatched: 9. The CDR3 totals 15 residues. Germline V CDR1 and CDR2: SEHNR, FQNEAQ (reference sequence). These data originate in a study of beta chain features in type 1 diabetes. This rearrangement joins TRBV7-9 to TRBJ1-4; 8 positions agree with TRBD1. The sequence was obtained from a woman aged 25-40 years in good health. Sequenced: naive CD4+ T cells from blood. This CDR3 reads CASSSFSTGVEKLFF. CDR3 sequence (DNA): TGTGCCAGCAGCTCCTTTTCGACAGGGGTAGAAAAACTGTTTTTT.